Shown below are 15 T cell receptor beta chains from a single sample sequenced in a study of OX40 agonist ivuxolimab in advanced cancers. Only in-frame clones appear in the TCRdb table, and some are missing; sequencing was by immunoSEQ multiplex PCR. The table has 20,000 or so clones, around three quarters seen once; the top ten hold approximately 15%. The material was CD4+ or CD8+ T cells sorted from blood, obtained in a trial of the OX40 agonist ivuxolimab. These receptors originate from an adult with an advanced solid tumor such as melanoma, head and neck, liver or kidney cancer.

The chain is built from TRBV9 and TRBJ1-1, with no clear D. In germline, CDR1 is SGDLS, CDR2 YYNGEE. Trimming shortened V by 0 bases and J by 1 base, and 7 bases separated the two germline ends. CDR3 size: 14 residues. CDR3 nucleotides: TGTGCCAGCAGCGTAGCCTATAGGAACACTGAAGCTTTCTTT. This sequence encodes CASSVAYRNTEAFF.

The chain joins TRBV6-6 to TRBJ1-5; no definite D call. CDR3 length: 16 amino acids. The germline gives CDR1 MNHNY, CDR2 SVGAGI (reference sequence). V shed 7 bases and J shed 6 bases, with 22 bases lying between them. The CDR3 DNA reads TGTGCCAGCAAGGTCTCTTTAGTAGGGAAAGGTCAGCCCCAGCATTTT. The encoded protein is CASKVSLVGKGQPQHF.

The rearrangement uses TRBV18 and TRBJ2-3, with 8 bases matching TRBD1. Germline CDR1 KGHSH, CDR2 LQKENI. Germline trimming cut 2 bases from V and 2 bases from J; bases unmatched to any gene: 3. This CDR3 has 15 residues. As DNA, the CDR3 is TGTGCCAGCTCACCAGACAGGGGTGCCACAGATACGCAGTATTTT. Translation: CASSPDRGATDTQYF.

The CDR3 is CASSQVVGAGGRVEQFF. In DNA, the CDR3 is TGCGCCAGCAGCCAAGTCGTAGGAGCGGGGGGCCGGGTAGAGCAGTTCTTC. This chain links TRBV4-1 with TRBJ2-1; 9 nucleotides line up with TRBD2. Germline assignment: CDR1 MGHRA and CDR2 YSYEKL. Trimming removed 1 base from V and 10 bases from J; junction bases left unmatched: 14. This CDR3 has 17 amino acids.

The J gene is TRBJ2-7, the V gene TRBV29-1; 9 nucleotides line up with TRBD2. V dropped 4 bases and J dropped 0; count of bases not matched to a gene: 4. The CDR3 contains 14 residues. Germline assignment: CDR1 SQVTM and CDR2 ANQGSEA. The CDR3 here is CSVGGGALSYEQYF. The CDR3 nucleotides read TGCAGCGTTGGCGGGGGGGCCCTCTCCTACGAGCAGTACTTC.

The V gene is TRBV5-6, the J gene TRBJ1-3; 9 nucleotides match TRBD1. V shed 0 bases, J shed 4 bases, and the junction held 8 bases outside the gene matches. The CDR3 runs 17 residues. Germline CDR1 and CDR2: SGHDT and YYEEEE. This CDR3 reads CASSLARGTGRGNTIYF. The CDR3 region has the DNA TGTGCCAGCAGCTTGGCTCGTGGGACAGGGAGAGGAAACACCATATATTTT.

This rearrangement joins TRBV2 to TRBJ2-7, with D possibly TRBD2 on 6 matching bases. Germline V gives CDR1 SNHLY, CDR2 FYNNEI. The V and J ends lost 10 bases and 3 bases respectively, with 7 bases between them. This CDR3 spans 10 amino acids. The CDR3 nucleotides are TGTGCCACCGGGAGCTACGAGCAGTACTTC. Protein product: CATGSYEQYF.

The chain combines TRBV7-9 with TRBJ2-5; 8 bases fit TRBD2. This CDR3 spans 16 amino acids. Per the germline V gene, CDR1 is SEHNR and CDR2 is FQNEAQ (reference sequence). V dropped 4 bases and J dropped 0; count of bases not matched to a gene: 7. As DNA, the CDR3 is TGTGCCAGCAGCTCCCGGGGGGGGCCCAACCAAGAGACCCAGTACTTC. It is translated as CASSSRGGPNQETQYF.

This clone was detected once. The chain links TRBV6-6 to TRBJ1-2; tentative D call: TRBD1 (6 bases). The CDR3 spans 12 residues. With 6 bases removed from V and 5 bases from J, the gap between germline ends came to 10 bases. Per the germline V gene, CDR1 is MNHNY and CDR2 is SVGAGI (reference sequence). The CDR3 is CASSIGGYGYTF. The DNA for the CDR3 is TGTGCCAGCAGCATAGGGGGATATGGCTACACCTTC.

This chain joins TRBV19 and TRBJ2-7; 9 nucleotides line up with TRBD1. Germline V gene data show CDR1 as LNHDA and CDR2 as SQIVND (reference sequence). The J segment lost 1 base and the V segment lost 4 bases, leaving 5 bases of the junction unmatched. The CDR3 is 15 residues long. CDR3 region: CASSTGQGWSYEQYF. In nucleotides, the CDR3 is TGTGCCAGTAGTACCGGACAGGGGTGGTCCTACGAGCAGTACTTC.

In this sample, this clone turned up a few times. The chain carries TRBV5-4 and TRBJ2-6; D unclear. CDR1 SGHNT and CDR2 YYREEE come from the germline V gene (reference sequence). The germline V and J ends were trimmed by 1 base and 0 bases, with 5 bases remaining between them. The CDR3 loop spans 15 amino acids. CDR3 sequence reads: CASSLSGSGANVLTF. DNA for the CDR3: TGTGCCAGCAGCTTGTCTGGCTCTGGGGCCAACGTCCTGACTTTC.

For the CDR3, the DNA is TGTGCCAGCAGTTACAACACCTACAATGAGCAGTTCTTC. It is translated as CASSYNTYNEQFF. The chain combines TRBV6-5 with TRBJ2-1, with no clear D. The germline V gene has CDR1 MNHEY and CDR2 SVGAGI. CDR3 size: 13 residues. V was clipped by 2 bases and J by 2 bases, with 4 bases between them.

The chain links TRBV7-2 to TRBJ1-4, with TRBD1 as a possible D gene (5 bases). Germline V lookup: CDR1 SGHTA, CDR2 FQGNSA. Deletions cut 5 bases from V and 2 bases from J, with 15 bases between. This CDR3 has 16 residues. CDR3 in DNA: TGTGCCAGCAGCCCCCTTGGGGGGTCGACTAATGAAAAACTGTTTTTT. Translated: CASSPLGGSTNEKLFF. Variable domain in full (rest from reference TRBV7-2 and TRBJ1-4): GAGVSQSPSNKVTEKGKDVELRCDPISGHTALYWYRQSLGQGLEFLIYFQGNSAPDKSGLPSDRFSAERTGGSVSTLTIQRTQQEDSAVYLCASSPLGGSTNEKLFFGSGTQLSVL.

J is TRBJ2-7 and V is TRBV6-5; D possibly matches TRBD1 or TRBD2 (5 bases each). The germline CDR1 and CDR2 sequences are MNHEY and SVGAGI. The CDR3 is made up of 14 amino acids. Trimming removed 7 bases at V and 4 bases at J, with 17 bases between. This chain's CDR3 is CASNVRQGGYEQYF. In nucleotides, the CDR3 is TGTGCCAGCAACGTGAGGCAGGGCGGGTACGAGCAGTACTTC.

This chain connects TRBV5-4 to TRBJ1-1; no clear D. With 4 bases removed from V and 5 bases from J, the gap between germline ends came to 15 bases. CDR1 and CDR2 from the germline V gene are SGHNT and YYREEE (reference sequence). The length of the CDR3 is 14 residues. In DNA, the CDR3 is TGTGCCAGCAGCCTACAGCCGCGACGGACTGAAGCTTTCTTT. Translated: CASSLQPRRTEAFF. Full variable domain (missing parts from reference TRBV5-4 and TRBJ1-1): ETGVTQSPTHLIKTRGQQVTLRCSSQSGHNTVSWYQQALGQGPQFIFQYYREEENGRGNFPPRFSGLQFPNYSSELNVNALELDDSALYLCASSLQPRRTEAFFGQGTRLTVV.